A selection of T cell receptor beta chains follows, all from one sample in a study of blood T cell repertoires in COVID-19. Assay: immunoSEQ multiplex PCR; the TCRdb copy retains only in-frame clones and omits some. The repertoire holds around 150,000 clones, with about 82% as singletons. The sample was PBMCs or T cells enriched from blood (not recorded which). The receptors were gathered from a woman between 40 and 50 years old who had recovered from COVID-19. Both conserved end residues are part of each CDR3. D genes are given only for firm matches. Clone size, where shown, is once, few, many, or a class for clones that have expanded.

D: TRBD1; V: TRBV7-9; length: 12; size: few; J: TRBJ1-1; DNA: TGTGCCACTCGAGGGACAGAATTGGTTGATTTCTTT; CDR3: CATRGTELVDFF
D: .; V: TRBV27; length: 12; size: .; J: TRBJ1-2; DNA: TGTGCCAGCAGTGCAGGGTACGATGGCTACACCTTC; CDR3: CASSAGYDGYTF
D: TRBD2; V: TRBV9; length: 13; size: .; J: TRBJ2-1; DNA: TGTGCCAGCAGCGCCGCGGGGGGCAATGAGCAGTTCTTC; CDR3: CASSAAGGNEQFF
D: TRBD1; V: TRBV9; length: 15; size: .; J: TRBJ1-6; DNA: TGTGCCAGCACGCCGGGGACAGGGCATAATTCACCCCTCCACTTT; CDR3: CASTPGTGHNSPLHF
D: .; V: TRBV3-1/TRBV3-2; length: 15; size: .; J: TRBJ2-3; DNA: TGTGCCAGCCTCCCGGGGAGCGGCTCCACAGATACGCAGTATTTT; CDR3: CASLPGSGSTDTQYF
D: TRBD2; V: TRBV11-2; length: 16; size: .; J: TRBJ2-3; DNA: TGTGCCAGCAGCTTAGAATGGCGGGAGCTCGCAGATACGCAGTATTTT; CDR3: CASSLEWRELADTQYF
D: TRBD1; V: TRBV7-8; length: 17; size: .; J: TRBJ1-2; DNA: TGTGCCAGCAGCCTCACGGGACAGGGGGTTCGTGTCTATGGCTACACCTTC; CDR3: CASSLTGQGVRVYGYTF
D: TRBD1; V: TRBV4-1; length: 18; size: .; J: TRBJ1-2; DNA: TGCGCCAGCACCCCGGGACAGGGGGTATATAATAGGAACTATGGCTACACCTTC; CDR3: CASTPGQGVYNRNYGYTF
D: TRBD1; V: TRBV3-1/TRBV3-2; length: 14; size: .; J: TRBJ1-6; DNA: TGTGCCAGCAGGACCGGGACAGGGGACTCACCCCTCCACTTT; CDR3: CASRTGTGDSPLHF
D: .; V: TRBV4-1; length: 16; size: .; J: TRBJ2-5; DNA: TGCGCCAGCAGCCACACAAGCCTAGGGGGCCAAGAGACCCAGTACTTC; CDR3: CASSHTSLGGQETQYF
D: TRBD1; V: TRBV29-1; length: 14; size: .; J: TRBJ2-3; DNA: TGCAGCGTTGAGGGACAGGGTTACACAGATACGCAGTATTTT; CDR3: CSVEGQGYTDTQYF
D: .; V: TRBV10-2; length: 14; size: .; J: TRBJ2-3; DNA: TGCGCCAGCAGTCTCCTAGCGCGAACAGATACGCAGTATTTT; CDR3: CASSLLARTDTQYF
D: .; V: TRBV6-1; length: 13; size: .; J: TRBJ1-2; DNA: TGTGCCAGCAGTGATACAGGGTCCTATGGCTACACCTTC; CDR3: CASSDTGSYGYTF
D: TRBD2; V: TRBV2; length: 17; size: .; J: TRBJ2-1; DNA: TGTGCCAGCAGTTCCGGGACTAGCGGGAGGGATTACAATGAGCAGTTCTTC; CDR3: CASSSGTSGRDYNEQFF
D: TRBD2; V: TRBV4-1; length: 16; size: .; J: TRBJ2-7; DNA: TGCGCCAGCAGCCAAGATTTGTCTAGCGGGAATTTCGAGCAGTACTTC; CDR3: CASSQDLSSGNFEQYF
D: .; V: TRBV7-9; length: 14; size: .; J: TRBJ2-7; DNA: TGTGCCAGCAGCCCTATCCTGAAGACCTACGAGCAGTACTTC; CDR3: CASSPILKTYEQYF
D: .; V: TRBV2; length: 13; size: .; J: TRBJ1-1; DNA: TGTGCCAGCCTCAAAGAGCAGGGCACTGAAGCTTTCTTT; CDR3: CASLKEQGTEAFF
D: .; V: TRBV4-1; length: 13; size: .; J: TRBJ1-3; DNA: TGCGCCAGCAGCCCCTTACATGGAAACACCATATATTTT; CDR3: CASSPLHGNTIYF
D: TRBD1; V: TRBV5-4; length: 15; size: .; J: TRBJ1-2; DNA: TGTGCCAGCAGCTGGGGGACAGGGGGTTTCTATGGCTACACCTTC; CDR3: CASSWGTGGFYGYTF
D: .; V: TRBV6-1; length: 15; size: .; J: TRBJ1-5; DNA: TGTGCCAGCAGTGAGGGAGAGTATAGCAATCAGCCCCAGCATTTT; CDR3: CASSEGEYSNQPQHF
D: .; V: TRBV12-3/TRBV12-4; length: 12; size: .; J: TRBJ1-2; DNA: TGTGCCAGCAGTTATCCAGGGAGGGGCTACACCTTC; CDR3: CASSYPGRGYTF
D: TRBD1; V: TRBV5-6; length: 16; size: .; J: TRBJ1-6; DNA: TGTGCCAGCAGTTTGACAGGGGGATCGAGAAGTTCACCCCTCCACTTT; CDR3: CASSLTGGSRSSPLHF
D: .; V: TRBV15; length: 15; size: .; J: TRBJ2-7; DNA: TGTGCCACCAGCAGAGATGTAGGCGGTTCCTACGAGCAGTACTTC; CDR3: CATSRDVGGSYEQYF
D: .; V: TRBV24-1; length: 13; size: .; J: TRBJ2-2; DNA: TGTGCCACCAGTGACCCTAACACCGGGGAGCTGTTTTTT; CDR3: CATSDPNTGELFF
D: .; V: TRBV18; length: 16; size: .; J: TRBJ2-7; DNA: TGTGCCAGCTCACCAACGGACAGCGACGCGCCCTACGAGCAGTACTTC; CDR3: CASSPTDSDAPYEQYF
D: TRBD1; V: TRBV5-1; length: 15; size: .; J: TRBJ1-4; DNA: TGCGCCAGCAGCTATATGGGACAGCTTAATGAAAAACTGTTTTTT; CDR3: CASSYMGQLNEKLFF
D: .; V: TRBV29-1; length: 10; size: .; J: TRBJ1-2; DNA: TGCAGCGTGACTGAGGAGGGCTACACCTTC; CDR3: CSVTEEGYTF
D: TRBD2; V: TRBV6-2/TRBV6-3; length: 16; size: .; J: TRBJ2-5; DNA: TGTGCCAGCAGTTACGGGACTAGCGGGAGTTCGGAGACCCAGTACTTC; CDR3: CASSYGTSGSSETQYF
D: .; V: TRBV12-3/TRBV12-4; length: 12; size: .; J: TRBJ1-2; DNA: TGTGCCAGCAGTTTTAGAGGGTATGGCTACACCTTC; CDR3: CASSFRGYGYTF
D: TRBD1; V: TRBV4-1; length: 17; size: few; J: TRBJ1-2; DNA: TGCGCCAGCAGCCAAGGAAAGGGACAGGTGGCTAACTATGGCTACACCTTC; CDR3: CASSQGKGQVANYGYTF
D: TRBD1; V: TRBV6-5; length: 15; size: .; J: TRBJ1-5; DNA: TGTGCCATCTCCAAACCGACAGGGTTCAATCAGCCCCAGCATTTT; CDR3: CAISKPTGFNQPQHF
D: .; V: TRBV11-2; length: 17; size: once; J: TRBJ2-5; DNA: TGTGCCAGCAGCTTAGATGGGGCCAGGCGCTTCCAAGAGACCCAGTACTTC; CDR3: CASSLDGARRFQETQYF
D: TRBD1; V: TRBV13; length: 21; size: once; J: TRBJ1-6; DNA: TGTGCCAGCAGCTTCCGGTTCAAAGGGACAGGGGGAAATTTAGGCGGTTCACCCCTCCACTTT; CDR3: CASSFRFKGTGGNLGGSPLHF
D: TRBD2; V: TRBV19; length: 17; size: .; J: TRBJ2-7; DNA: TGTGCCAGTAGTATAGACATAGCGGGAGGAGGTCCGTACGAGCAGTACTTC; CDR3: CASSIDIAGGGPYEQYF
D: .; V: TRBV12-3/TRBV12-4; length: 12; size: .; J: TRBJ2-1; DNA: TGTGCCAGCAGTTTAGCAGCGGTAGAGCAGTTCTTC; CDR3: CASSLAAVEQFF
D: TRBD2; V: TRBV7-9; length: 14; size: .; J: TRBJ2-7; DNA: TGTGCCAGCAGCTTAGGGACTAGCTCTACACCTCAGTACTTC; CDR3: CASSLGTSSTPQYF
D: .; V: TRBV27; length: 13; size: .; J: TRBJ1-1; DNA: TGTGCCAGCAGTTTAAACAGGAACACTGAAGCTTTCTTT; CDR3: CASSLNRNTEAFF
D: .; V: TRBV6-5; length: 13; size: .; J: TRBJ2-1; DNA: TGTGCCAGCGTCCAGGGATGGAACAATGAGCAGTTCTTC; CDR3: CASVQGWNNEQFF
D: .; V: TRBV19; length: 15; size: .; J: TRBJ2-1; DNA: TGTGCCAGTAGTATCGGGCGGGGGCGCCCCAATGAGCAGTTCTTC; CDR3: CASSIGRGRPNEQFF
D: .; V: TRBV29-1; length: 14; size: .; J: TRBJ2-1; DNA: TGCAGCGTTGATTTCCCTCCAGGGGCCAATGAGCAGTTCTTC; CDR3: CSVDFPPGANEQFF
D: TRBD1; V: TRBV3-1/TRBV3-2; length: 14; size: .; J: TRBJ1-1; DNA: TGTGCCAGCAGCCATACGACAGGGGGCACTGAAGCTTTCTTT; CDR3: CASSHTTGGTEAFF
D: .; V: TRBV4-1; length: 14; size: few; J: TRBJ1-5; DNA: TGCGCCAGCAGCCGGGGGCTCGGCAATCAGCCCCAGCATTTT; CDR3: CASSRGLGNQPQHF
D: TRBD2; V: TRBV19; length: 14; size: .; J: TRBJ2-7; DNA: TGTGCCAGTAGCGCTAGCGGGAGTAGCTACGAGCAGTACTTC; CDR3: CASSASGSSYEQYF